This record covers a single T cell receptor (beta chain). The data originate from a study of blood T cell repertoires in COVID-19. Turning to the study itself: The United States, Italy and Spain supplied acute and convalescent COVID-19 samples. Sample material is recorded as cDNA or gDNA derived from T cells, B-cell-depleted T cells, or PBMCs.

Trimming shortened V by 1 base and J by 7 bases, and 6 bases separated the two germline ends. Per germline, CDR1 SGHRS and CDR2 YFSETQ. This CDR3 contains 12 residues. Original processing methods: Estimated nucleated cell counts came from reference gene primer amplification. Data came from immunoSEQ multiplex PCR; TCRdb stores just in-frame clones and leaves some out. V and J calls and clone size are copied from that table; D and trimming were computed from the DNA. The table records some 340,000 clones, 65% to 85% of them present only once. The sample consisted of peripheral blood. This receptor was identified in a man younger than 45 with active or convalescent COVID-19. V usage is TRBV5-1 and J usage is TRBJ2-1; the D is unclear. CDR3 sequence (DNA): TGCGCCAGCAGCTTGTTCCCGAATGAGCAGTTCTTC. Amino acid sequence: CASSLFPNEQFF.